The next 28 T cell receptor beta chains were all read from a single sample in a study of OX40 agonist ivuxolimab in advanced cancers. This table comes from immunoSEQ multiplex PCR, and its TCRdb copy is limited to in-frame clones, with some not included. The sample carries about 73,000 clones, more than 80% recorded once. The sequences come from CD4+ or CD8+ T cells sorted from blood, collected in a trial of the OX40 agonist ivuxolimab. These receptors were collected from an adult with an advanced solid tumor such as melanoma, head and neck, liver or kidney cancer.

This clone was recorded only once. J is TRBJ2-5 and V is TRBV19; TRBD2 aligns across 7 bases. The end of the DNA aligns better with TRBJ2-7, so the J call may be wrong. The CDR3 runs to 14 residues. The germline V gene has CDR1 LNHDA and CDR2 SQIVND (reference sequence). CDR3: CASSRAGATHEQYF. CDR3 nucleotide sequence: TGTGCCAGTAGTAGGGCGGGAGCAACCCACGAGCAGTACTTC.

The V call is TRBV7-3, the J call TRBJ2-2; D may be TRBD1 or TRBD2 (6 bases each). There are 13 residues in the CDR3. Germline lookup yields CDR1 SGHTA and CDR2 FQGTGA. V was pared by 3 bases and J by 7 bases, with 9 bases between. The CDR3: CASSFGGGGELFF. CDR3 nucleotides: TGTGCCAGCAGCTTTGGAGGGGGCGGGGAGCTGTTTTTT.

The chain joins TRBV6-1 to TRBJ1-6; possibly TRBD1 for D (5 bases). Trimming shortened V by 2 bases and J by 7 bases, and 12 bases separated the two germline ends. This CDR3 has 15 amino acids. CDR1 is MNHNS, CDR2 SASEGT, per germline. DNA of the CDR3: TGTGCCAGCAGTGAAAGGGACTCGGGGAATTCACCCCTCCACTTT. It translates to CASSERDSGNSPLHF.

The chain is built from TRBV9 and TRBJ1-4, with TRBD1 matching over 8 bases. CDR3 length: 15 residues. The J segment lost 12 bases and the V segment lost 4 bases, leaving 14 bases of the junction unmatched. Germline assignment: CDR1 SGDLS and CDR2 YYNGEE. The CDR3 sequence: CASSSGQAPNAELFF. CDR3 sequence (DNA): TGTGCCAGCAGCTCGGGACAGGCGCCGAATGCGGAACTGTTTTTT.

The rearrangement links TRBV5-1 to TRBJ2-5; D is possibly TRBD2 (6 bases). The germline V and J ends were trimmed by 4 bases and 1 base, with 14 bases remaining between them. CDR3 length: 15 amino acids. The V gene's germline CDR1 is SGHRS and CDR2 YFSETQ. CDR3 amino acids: CASSRGGTPQETQYF. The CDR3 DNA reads TGCGCCAGCAGCCGCGGCGGGACGCCCCAAGAGACCCAGTACTTC.

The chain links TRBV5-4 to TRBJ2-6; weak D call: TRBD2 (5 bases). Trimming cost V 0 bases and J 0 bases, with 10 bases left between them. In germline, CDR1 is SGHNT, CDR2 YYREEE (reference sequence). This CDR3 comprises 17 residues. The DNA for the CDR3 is TGTGCCAGCAGCTTGGCCCGGGGTACCTCTGGGGCCAACGTCCTGACTTTC. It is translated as CASSLARGTSGANVLTF.

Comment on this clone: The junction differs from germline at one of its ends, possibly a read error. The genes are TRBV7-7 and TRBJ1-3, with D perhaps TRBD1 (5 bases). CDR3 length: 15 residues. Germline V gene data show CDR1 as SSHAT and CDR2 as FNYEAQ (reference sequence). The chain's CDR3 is CASSLGRGTGNTIYF. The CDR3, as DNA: TGTGCTAGCAGCTTAGGGAGGGGTACTGGAAACACCATATATTTT.

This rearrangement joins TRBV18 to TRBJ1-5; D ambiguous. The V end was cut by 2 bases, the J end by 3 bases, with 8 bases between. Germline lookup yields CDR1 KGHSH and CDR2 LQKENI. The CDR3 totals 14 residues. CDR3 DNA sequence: TGTGCCAGCTCACCAGGGTCGGTCAATCAGCCCCAGCATTTT. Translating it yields CASSPGSVNQPQHF.

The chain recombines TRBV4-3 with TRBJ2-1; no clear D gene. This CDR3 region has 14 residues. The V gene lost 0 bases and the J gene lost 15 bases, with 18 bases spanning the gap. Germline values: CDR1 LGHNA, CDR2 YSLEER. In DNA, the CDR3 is TGCGCCAGCAGCCAAGAATCGACGTGGAGTCGTCGGTTCTTC. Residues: CASSQESTWSRRFF.

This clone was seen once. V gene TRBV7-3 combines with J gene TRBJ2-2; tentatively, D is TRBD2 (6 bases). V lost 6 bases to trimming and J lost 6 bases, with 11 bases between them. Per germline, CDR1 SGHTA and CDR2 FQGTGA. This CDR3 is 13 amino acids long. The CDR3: CASRPTGAGELFF. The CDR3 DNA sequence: TGTGCCAGCAGACCAACGGGGGCCGGGGAGCTGTTTTTT. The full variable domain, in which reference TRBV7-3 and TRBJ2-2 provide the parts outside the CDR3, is GAGVSQTPSNKVTEKGKYVELRCDPISGHTALYWYRQSLGQGPEFLIYFQGTGAADDSGLPNDRFFAVRPEGSVSTLKIQRTERGDSAVYLCASRPTGAGELFFGEGSRLTVL.

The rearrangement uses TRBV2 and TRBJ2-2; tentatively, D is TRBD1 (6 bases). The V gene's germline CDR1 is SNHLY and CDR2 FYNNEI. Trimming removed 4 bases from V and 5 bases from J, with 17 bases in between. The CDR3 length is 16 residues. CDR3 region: CASSGGQGIVTGELFF. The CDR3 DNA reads TGTGCCAGCAGTGGAGGGCAGGGGATTGTAACCGGGGAGCTGTTTTTT.

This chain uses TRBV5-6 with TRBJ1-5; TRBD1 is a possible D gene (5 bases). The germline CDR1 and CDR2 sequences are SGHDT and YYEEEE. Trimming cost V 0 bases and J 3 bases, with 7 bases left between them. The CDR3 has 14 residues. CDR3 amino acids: CASSLGGANQPQHF. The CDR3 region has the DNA TGTGCCAGCAGCTTGGGCGGGGCCAATCAGCCCCAGCATTTT.

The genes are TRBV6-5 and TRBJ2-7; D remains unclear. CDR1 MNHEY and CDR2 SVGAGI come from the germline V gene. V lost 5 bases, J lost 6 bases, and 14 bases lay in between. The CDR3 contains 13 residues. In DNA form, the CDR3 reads TGTGCCAGCAGTGGACCTGGTGCGTTCGAGCAGTACTTC. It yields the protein CASSGPGAFEQYF.

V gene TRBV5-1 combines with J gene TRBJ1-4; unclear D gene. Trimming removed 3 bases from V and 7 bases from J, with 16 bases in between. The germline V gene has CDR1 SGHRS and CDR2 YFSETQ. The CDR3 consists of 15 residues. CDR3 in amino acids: CASSSGRPTGEKLFF. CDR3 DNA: TGCGCCAGCAGCTCCGGGAGGCCCACGGGTGAAAAACTGTTTTTT.

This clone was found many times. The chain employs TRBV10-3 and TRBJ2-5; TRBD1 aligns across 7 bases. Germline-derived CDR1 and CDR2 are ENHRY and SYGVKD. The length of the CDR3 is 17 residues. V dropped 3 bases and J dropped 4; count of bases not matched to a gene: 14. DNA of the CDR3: TGTGCCATCAGTGACTACAGGGGAACAATAACGGGAGAGACCCAGTACTTC. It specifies CAISDYRGTITGETQYF.

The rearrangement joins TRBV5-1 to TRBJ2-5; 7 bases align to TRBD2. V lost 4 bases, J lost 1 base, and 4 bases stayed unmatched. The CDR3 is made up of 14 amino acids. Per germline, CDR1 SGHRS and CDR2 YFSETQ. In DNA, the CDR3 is TGCGCCAGCAGCCCCAGCGGGACCCAAGAGACCCAGTACTTC. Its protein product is CASSPSGTQETQYF.

The CDR3 region is CASRWDREGYNEQFF. The CDR3 DNA sequence: TGTGCCAGCAGATGGGACAGGGAGGGGTACAATGAGCAGTTCTTC. The rearrangement links TRBV11-1 to TRBJ2-1; TRBD1 matches 9 bases. Germline V gene data show CDR1 as SGHAT and CDR2 as FQDESV (reference sequence). Unmatched junction bases numbered 7, after V lost 6 bases and J lost 4 bases. The CDR3 sequence is 15 residues long.

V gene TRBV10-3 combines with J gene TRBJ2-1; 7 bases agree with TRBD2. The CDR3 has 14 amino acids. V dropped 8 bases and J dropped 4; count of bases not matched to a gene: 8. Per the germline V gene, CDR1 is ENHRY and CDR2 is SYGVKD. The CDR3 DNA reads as TGTGCCATCGGGGCTAGCGGTAAATACAATGAGCAGTTCTTC. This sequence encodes CAIGASGKYNEQFF.

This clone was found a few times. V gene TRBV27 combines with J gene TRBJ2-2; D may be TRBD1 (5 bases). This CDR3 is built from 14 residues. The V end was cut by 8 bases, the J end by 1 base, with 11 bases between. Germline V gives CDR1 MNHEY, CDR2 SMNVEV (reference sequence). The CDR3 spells CASSLTGNTGELFF. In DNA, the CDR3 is TGTGCCAGCTCACTAACAGGGAACACCGGGGAGCTGTTTTTT.

CDR3 coding DNA: TGTGCCAGCAGGGACCGGTTCTCCGGCTACGAGCAGTACTTC. Protein product: CASRDRFSGYEQYF. The rearrangement links TRBV28 to TRBJ2-7; D not certain. The CDR3 loop spans 14 amino acids. Germline V gene data show CDR1 as MDHEN and CDR2 as SYDVKM. With 6 bases removed from V and 3 bases from J, the gap between germline ends came to 15 bases.

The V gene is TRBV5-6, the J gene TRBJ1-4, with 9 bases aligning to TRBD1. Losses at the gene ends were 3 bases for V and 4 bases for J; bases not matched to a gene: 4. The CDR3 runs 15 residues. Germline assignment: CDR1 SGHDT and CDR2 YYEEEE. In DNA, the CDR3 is TGTGCCAGCAGCTGGGGACAGGGTAGTAATGAAAAACTGTTTTTT. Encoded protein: CASSWGQGSNEKLFF.

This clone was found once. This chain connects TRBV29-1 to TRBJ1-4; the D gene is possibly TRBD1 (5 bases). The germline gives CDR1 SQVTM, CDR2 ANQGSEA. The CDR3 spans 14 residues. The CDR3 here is CSATGTSGGEKLFF. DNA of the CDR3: TGCAGTGCTACTGGGACCTCCGGGGGTGAAAAACTGTTTTTT.

The CDR3, as DNA: TGTGCCAGCAGCGGACAGGACCGCACAGATACGCAGTATTTT. It yields the protein CASSGQDRTDTQYF. V gene TRBV6-1 combines with J gene TRBJ2-3, with 7 bases that match TRBD1. Trimming removed 6 bases from V and 1 base from J; junction bases left unmatched: 4. There are 14 residues in the CDR3. Germline V lookup: CDR1 MNHNS, CDR2 SASEGT.

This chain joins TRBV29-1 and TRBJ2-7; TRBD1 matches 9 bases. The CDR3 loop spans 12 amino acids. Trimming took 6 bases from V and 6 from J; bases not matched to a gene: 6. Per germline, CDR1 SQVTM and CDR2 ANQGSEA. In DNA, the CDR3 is TGCAGCGTGGGACAGGGCCCGATCGAGCAGTACTTC. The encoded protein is CSVGQGPIEQYF.

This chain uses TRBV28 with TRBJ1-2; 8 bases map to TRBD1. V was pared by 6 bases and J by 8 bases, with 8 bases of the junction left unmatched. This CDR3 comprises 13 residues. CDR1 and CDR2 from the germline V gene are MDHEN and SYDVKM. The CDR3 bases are TGTGCCAGCAGATCACAGGGGGTAGGCGGCTACACCTTC. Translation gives CASRSQGVGGYTF.

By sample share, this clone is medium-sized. The CDR3 loop is CASSVGGVEEKLFF. The DNA for the CDR3 is TGTGCCAGCAGCGTAGGAGGGGTTGAGGAAAAACTGTTTTTT. The genes are TRBV9 and TRBJ1-4, with D possibly TRBD1 on 5 matching bases. Trimming removed 0 bases at V and 8 bases at J, with 11 bases between. Germline-derived CDR1 and CDR2 are SGDLS and YYNGEE. The CDR3 covers 14 residues.

CDR3 amino acids: CASSEESSYNEQFF. The CDR3 DNA sequence: TGTGCCAGCAGTGAGGAGAGCTCCTACAATGAGCAGTTCTTC. This chain connects TRBV6-4 to TRBJ2-1, with no clear D. The CDR3 extends over 14 amino acids. Germline CDR1 is MRHNA and CDR2 is SNTAGT. Trimming pared 3 bases from V and 0 bases from J, leaving 6 bases between.

The CDR3 region is CASSSTGARTEAFF. The CDR3 region has the DNA TGTGCCAGCAGTTCCACAGGGGCCAGGACTGAAGCTTTCTTT. The chain joins TRBV28 to TRBJ1-1; TRBD1 matches 7 bases. The length of the CDR3 is 14 residues. Per the germline V gene, CDR1 is MDHEN and CDR2 is SYDVKM. Trimming at V came to 4 bases and at J to 5 bases, leaving 7 bases not matched to a gene. Full variable domain (outside the CDR3, taken from reference TRBV28 and TRBJ1-1): DVKVTQSSRYLVKRTGEKVFLECVQDMDHENMFWYRQDPGLGLRLIYFSYDVKMKEKGDIPEGYSVSREKKERFSLILESASTNQTSMYLCASSSTGARTEAFFGQGTRLTVV.